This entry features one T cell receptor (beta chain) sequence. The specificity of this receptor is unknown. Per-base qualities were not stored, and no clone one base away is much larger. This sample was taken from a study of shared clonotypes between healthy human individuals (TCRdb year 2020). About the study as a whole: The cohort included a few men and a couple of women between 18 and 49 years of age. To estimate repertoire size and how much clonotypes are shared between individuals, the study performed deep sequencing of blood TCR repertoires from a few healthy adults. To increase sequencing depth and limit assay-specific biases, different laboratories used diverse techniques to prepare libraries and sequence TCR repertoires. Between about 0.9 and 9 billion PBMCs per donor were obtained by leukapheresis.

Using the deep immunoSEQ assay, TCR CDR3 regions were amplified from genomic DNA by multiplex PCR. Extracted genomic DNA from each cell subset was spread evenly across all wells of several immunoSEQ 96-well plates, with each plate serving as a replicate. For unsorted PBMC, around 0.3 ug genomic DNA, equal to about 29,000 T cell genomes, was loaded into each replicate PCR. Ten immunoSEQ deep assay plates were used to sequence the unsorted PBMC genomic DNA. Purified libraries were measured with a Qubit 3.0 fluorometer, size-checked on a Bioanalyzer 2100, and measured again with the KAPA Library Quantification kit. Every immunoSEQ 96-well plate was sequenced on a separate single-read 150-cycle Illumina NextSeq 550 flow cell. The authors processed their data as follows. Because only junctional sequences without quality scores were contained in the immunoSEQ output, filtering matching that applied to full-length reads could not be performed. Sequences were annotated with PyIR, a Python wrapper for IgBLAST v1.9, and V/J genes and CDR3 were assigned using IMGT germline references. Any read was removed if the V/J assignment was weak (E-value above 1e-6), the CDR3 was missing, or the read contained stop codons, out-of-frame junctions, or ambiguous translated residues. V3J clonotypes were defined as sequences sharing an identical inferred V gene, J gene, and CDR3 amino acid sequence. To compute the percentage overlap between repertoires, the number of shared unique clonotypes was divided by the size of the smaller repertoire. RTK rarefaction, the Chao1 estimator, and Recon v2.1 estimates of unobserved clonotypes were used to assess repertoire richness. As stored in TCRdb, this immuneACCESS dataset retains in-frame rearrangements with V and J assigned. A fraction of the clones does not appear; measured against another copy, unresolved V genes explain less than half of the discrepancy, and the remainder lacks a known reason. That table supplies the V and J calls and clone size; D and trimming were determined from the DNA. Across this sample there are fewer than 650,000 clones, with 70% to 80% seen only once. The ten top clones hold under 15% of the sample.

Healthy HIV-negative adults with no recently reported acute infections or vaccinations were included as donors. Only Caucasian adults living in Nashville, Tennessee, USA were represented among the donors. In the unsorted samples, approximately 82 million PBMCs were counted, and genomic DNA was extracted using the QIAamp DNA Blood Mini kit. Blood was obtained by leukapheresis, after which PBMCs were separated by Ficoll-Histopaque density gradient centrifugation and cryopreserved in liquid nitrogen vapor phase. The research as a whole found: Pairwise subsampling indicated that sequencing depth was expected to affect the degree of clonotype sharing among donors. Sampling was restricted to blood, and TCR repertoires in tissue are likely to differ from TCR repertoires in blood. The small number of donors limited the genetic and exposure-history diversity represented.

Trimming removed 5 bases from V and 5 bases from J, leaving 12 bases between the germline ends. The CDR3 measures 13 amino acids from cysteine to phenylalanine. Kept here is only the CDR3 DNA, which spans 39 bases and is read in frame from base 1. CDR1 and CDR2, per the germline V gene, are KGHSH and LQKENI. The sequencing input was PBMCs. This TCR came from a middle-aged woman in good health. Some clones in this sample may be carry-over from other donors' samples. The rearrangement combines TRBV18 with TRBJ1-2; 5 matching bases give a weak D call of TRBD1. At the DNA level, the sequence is TGTGCCAGCTCAGGAGGGGCTCAATATGGCTACACCTTC. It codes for CASSGGAQYGYTF.